One TCR beta chain is described in this entry. The data stem from a study of blood T cell repertoires in COVID-19. Study at large: COVID-19 samples collected from the United States, Italy and Spain covered acute and convalescent phases. The analysed material was cDNA or gDNA that came from T cells, B-cell-depleted T cells, or PBMCs.

Methods used by the authors: From reference gene primer amplification, estimates of nucleated cell counts were derived. Profiling relied on immunoSEQ multiplex PCR, and the TCRdb table lists in-frame clones only, not all of them. That table supplies the V and J calls and clone size; D and trimming were determined from the DNA. This sample yields about 280,000 clones, of which approximately 86% are seen a single time; approximately 2% belongs to the top ten. Germline CDR1 SGDLS, CDR2 YYNGEE. The CDR3 spans 16 residues. The V gene end was trimmed by 4 bases and the J gene end by 9 bases; junction bases not matched to a gene: 13.

This clonotype was sampled from a woman aged 25 to 45 who had recovered from COVID-19. The chain carries TRBV9 and TRBJ2-1; 10 positions match TRBD2. Sample: peripheral blood. CDR3 residues: CASSSPGLAGVGEQFF. CDR3 DNA: TGTGCCAGCAGCTCTCCTGGGCTAGCGGGAGTCGGTGAGCAGTTCTTC.